The 23 T cell receptor beta chains below all came from one sample that was sequenced in a study of blood T cell repertoires in COVID-19. Here immunoSEQ multiplex PCR was the method, and the copy in TCRdb shows in-frame clones only, minus some. Of 97,000 or so clones listed, approximately 90% are singletons. The specimen sequenced was peripheral blood. Receptors were obtained from a man aged 55 to 70 with acute or convalescent COVID-19.

V is TRBV4-2 and J is TRBJ1-2; D unresolved. The CDR3 sequence is 12 residues long. CDR1 and CDR2 from the germline V gene are LGHNA and YNFKEQ. Trimming shortened V by 4 bases and J by 12 bases, and 15 bases separated the two germline ends. CDR3 in amino acids: CASSPEGLQNTF. The CDR3 DNA is TGTGCCAGCAGCCCTGAGGGCCTGCAGAACACCTTC.

The chain employs TRBV29-1 and TRBJ1-1; D possibly corresponds to TRBD1 (5 bases). Germline values: CDR1 SQVTM, CDR2 ANQGSEA. Trimming left V 7 bases short and J 3 bases short, with 15 bases between. The CDR3 is 13 residues long. CDR3 sequence: CSGSGGRDTEAFF. In DNA form, the CDR3 reads TGCAGCGGCTCGGGGGGGAGGGACACTGAAGCTTTCTTT.

This clone was detected once. The junction differs from germline at one of its ends, possibly a read error. V gene TRBV18 combines with J gene TRBJ1-2, with D perhaps TRBD1 (5 bases). The CDR3 spans 14 residues. Germline V gene data show CDR1 as KGHSH and CDR2 as LQKENI. CDR3 in amino acids: CASSPRGELQMPNF. In nucleotides, the CDR3 is TGTGCCAGCTCACCCCGGGGGGAGCTCCAAATGCCGAACTTC.

This chain joins TRBV11-2 and TRBJ2-1; TRBD2 matches 9 bases. Germline trimming cut 2 bases from V and 0 bases from J; bases unmatched to any gene: 2. The CDR3 has 16 amino acids. Germline V gives CDR1 SGHAT, CDR2 FQNNGV. The CDR3 sequence is CASSLLRGGSYNEQFF. CDR3 nucleotides: TGTGCCAGCAGCTTATTGCGGGGGGGCTCCTACAATGAGCAGTTCTTC.

The rearrangement links TRBV7-6 to TRBJ2-1; 9 bases match TRBD1. Germline assignment: CDR1 SGHVS and CDR2 FNYEAQ. Trimming removed 5 bases from V and 3 bases from J; junction bases left unmatched: 8. There are 16 residues in the CDR3. CDR3 region: CASSPTGGENYNEQFF. DNA of the CDR3: TGTGCCAGCAGCCCCACAGGGGGCGAAAACTACAATGAGCAGTTCTTC. The entire variable domain, with the rest obtained from reference TRBV7-6 and TRBJ2-1, is as follows: GAGVSQSPRYKVTKRGQDVALRCDPISGHVSLYWYRQALGQGPEFLTYFNYEAQQDKSGLPNDRFSAERPEGSISTLTIQRTEQRDSAMYRCASSPTGGENYNEQFFGPGTRLTVL.

The chain employs TRBV9 and TRBJ1-2; 7 bases agree with TRBD1. The CDR3 runs 15 residues. With 0 bases clipped from V and 4 bases from J, the junction kept 6 bases outside the gene matches. CDR1 SGDLS and CDR2 YYNGEE come from the germline V gene. The CDR3 region has the DNA TGTGCCAGCAGCGTAGAAGGGGGCGCCATCTATGGCTACACCTTC. Its protein product is CASSVEGGAIYGYTF.

The chain carries TRBV6-5 and TRBJ1-1; D is possibly TRBD1 (6 bases). The germline V gene encodes CDR1 MNHEY and CDR2 SVGAGI. V was trimmed by 5 bases and J by 2 bases, leaving 9 bases between them. The CDR3 extends over 13 amino acids. The CDR3 reads CASSRQANTEAFF. CDR3 coding DNA: TGTGCCAGCAGTAGACAGGCTAACACTGAAGCTTTCTTT.

J is TRBJ1-3 and V is TRBV6-5; no definite D call. The CDR3 is made up of 15 amino acids. Germline CDR1 MNHEY, CDR2 SVGAGI. The ends were cut back, 0 bases at V and 0 bases at J, with 6 bases in the middle. Here the CDR3 DNA reads TGTGCCAGCAGTTACTCGCTAAACTCTGGAAACACCATATATTTT. Its translation is CASSYSLNSGNTIYF.

This chain links TRBV19 with TRBJ1-1; 7 bases are shared with TRBD1. The CDR3 is made up of 15 amino acids. The V and J ends lost 2 bases and 5 bases, in that order; junction bases with no gene match: 8. Germline V lookup: CDR1 LNHDA, CDR2 SQIVND (reference sequence). In DNA form, the CDR3 reads TGTGCCAGTAGTATAAGAAGACAGGGAAGTACTGAAGCTTTCTTT. This gives the protein CASSIRRQGSTEAFF.

The chain has TRBV19 and TRBJ1-1; 9 bases agree with TRBD1. The germline CDR1 and CDR2 sequences are LNHDA and SQIVND (reference sequence). V gave up 7 bases and J gave up 6 bases; unmatched junction bases: 12. This CDR3 has 15 residues. CDR3 bases: TGTGCCAGTATCTCGGGACAGGGCGGTTGGGCTGAAGCTTTCTTT. Translation: CASISGQGGWAEAFF.

The chain recombines TRBV19 with TRBJ1-2; TRBD1 matches at 7 bases. The V gene end was trimmed by 5 bases and the J gene end by 5 bases; junction bases not matched to a gene: 5. Germline values: CDR1 LNHDA, CDR2 SQIVND (reference sequence). The CDR3 consists of 13 residues. The CDR3 nucleotides read TGTGCCAGTAGTTTTTTGACAGGGTATGGCTACACCTTC. It encodes CASSFLTGYGYTF.

In DNA, the CDR3 is TGTGCCAGCAGTGAACGAGGCGTGAACACTGAAGCTTTCTTT. Translation: CASSERGVNTEAFF. V gene TRBV2 combines with J gene TRBJ1-1; D remains ambiguous. From germline, CDR1 is SNHLY and CDR2 FYNNEI. The CDR3 totals 14 residues. V lost 2 bases, J lost 0 bases, and 7 bases lay in between.

In this sample, this clone turned up once. The CDR3 loop reads CASTSLSRNRGRAGELFF. CDR3 bases: TGTGCCAGCACTTCCCTTTCCCGGAACAGGGGGCGAGCCGGGGAGCTGTTTTTT. The chain carries TRBV27 and TRBJ2-2, with 9 bases matching TRBD1. The CDR3 extends over 18 amino acids. The V gene end was trimmed by 7 bases and the J gene end by 6 bases; junction bases not matched to a gene: 18. Germline V CDR1 and CDR2: MNHEY, SMNVEV (reference sequence).

V is TRBV18 and J is TRBJ1-6; D might be TRBD1 (5 bases). CDR1 KGHSH and CDR2 LQKENI come from the germline V gene. V was clipped by 3 bases and J by 7 bases, with 16 bases between them. The CDR3 runs 16 residues. CDR3 DNA: TGTGCCAGCTCACCCGTCGGTGCAGGGCCCAATTCACCCCTCCACTTT. Residues: CASSPVGAGPNSPLHF. Complete variable domain (other parts from reference TRBV18 and TRBJ1-6): NAGVMQNPRHLVRRRGQEARLRCSPMKGHSHVYWYRQLPEEGLKFMVYLQKENIIDESGMPKERFSAEFPKEGPSILRIQQVVRGDSAAYFCASSPVGAGPNSPLHFGNGTRLTVT.

This chain uses TRBV6-5 with TRBJ2-1; 10 bases match TRBD1. CDR1 is MNHEY and CDR2 is SVGAGI in the germline V gene. The CDR3 is 15 residues long. V was pared by 5 bases and J by 7 bases, with 8 bases of the junction left unmatched. The CDR3 sequence is CASSNRDRGGNEQFF. The CDR3, as DNA: TGTGCCAGCAGTAACCGGGACAGGGGAGGAAATGAGCAGTTCTTC.

V gene TRBV6-1 combines with J gene TRBJ1-5; 9 bases map to TRBD1. The germline gives CDR1 MNHNS, CDR2 SASEGT. The CDR3 extends over 19 amino acids. Losses at the gene ends were 4 bases for V and 0 bases for J; bases not matched to a gene: 13. Written as DNA, the CDR3 is TGTGCCAGCAGTGCCCCGGGACAGGGTCGGGGTTTTAGCAATCAGCCCCAGCATTTT. Its translation is CASSAPGQGRGFSNQPQHF.

The V call is TRBV6-5, the J call TRBJ2-7; TRBD2 agrees at 7 bases. The CDR3 is 15 residues long. After removal of 4 bases from V and 5 bases from J, the junction contained 11 bases not matched to a gene. Germline V gene lookup returns CDR1 MNHEY and CDR2 SVGAGI. The CDR3 protein is CASSSPAGGTNEQYF. The CDR3 nucleotides read TGTGCCAGCAGTTCCCCGGCTGGAGGGACTAACGAGCAGTACTTC.

The chain has TRBV6-6 and TRBJ1-1; TRBD1 aligns across 11 bases. Germline values: CDR1 MNHNY, CDR2 SVGAGI (reference sequence). V lost 1 base, J lost 8 bases, and 0 bases stayed unmatched. The CDR3 runs 13 residues. CDR3 in amino acids: CASSYWTGGEAFF. DNA of the CDR3: TGTGCCAGCAGTTACTGGACAGGGGGCGAAGCTTTCTTT.

The table lists this clone with a count of one. The V gene is TRBV4-1, the J gene TRBJ2-1; the D gene is possibly TRBD2 (5 bases). In germline, CDR1 is MGHRA, CDR2 YSYEKL. The CDR3 consists of 18 residues. Trimming left V 4 bases short and J 0 bases short, with 19 bases between. The CDR3 nucleotides are TGCGCCAGCAGCCCTAGGGCGCAGCGACTACTCTCCTACAATGAGCAGTTCTTC. Its protein product is CASSPRAQRLLSYNEQFF.

This chain links TRBV6-2 or TRBV6-3 with TRBJ1-1; weak D call: TRBD1 (6 bases). Germline CDR1 and CDR2: MNHEY and SVGEGT. With 2 bases removed from V and 1 base from J, the gap between germline ends came to 14 bases. The CDR3 loop spans 16 amino acids. DNA of the CDR3: TGTGCCAGCAGTTACGGCAGGGGTTGGCGGAACACTGAAGCTTTCTTT. This encodes CASSYGRGWRNTEAFF.

This chain links TRBV7-7 with TRBJ2-2, with D possibly TRBD2 on 5 matching bases. The V gene lost 2 bases and the J gene lost 3 bases, with 10 bases spanning the gap. In germline, CDR1 is SSHAT, CDR2 FNYEAQ (reference sequence). There are 15 residues in the CDR3. DNA for the CDR3: TGTGCCAGCAGCTTAAATCGGGGTCACACCGGGGAGCTGTTTTTT. It is translated as CASSLNRGHTGELFF.

The chain's CDR3 is CASSEGQGWGNQPQHF. CDR3 sequence (DNA): TGTGCCAGCAGTGAGGGACAGGGGTGGGGCAATCAGCCCCAGCATTTT. The chain carries TRBV6-1 and TRBJ1-5; 10 nucleotides agree with TRBD1. Germline-derived CDR1 and CDR2 are MNHNS and SASEGT. This CDR3 region has 16 residues. Trimming took 3 bases from V and 2 from J; bases not matched to a gene: 4.

Only one count was recorded for this clone. The chain combines TRBV27 with TRBJ1-1; TRBD1 agrees at 9 bases. Germline trimming cut 6 bases from V and 5 bases from J; bases unmatched to any gene: 10. Germline values: CDR1 MNHEY, CDR2 SMNVEV (reference sequence). The CDR3 contains 15 residues. CDR3 nucleotide sequence: TGTGCCAGCAGCGGGACAGGGTTAGGAGAAACTGAAGCTTTCTTT. Amino acids: CASSGTGLGETEAFF.